This T cell receptor (beta chain) was retrieved from a study of OX40 agonist ivuxolimab in advanced cancers. Study-level background: Having had anti-PD-1, anti-PD-L1 or anti-CTLA-4 therapy before was allowed, and under 50% had some.

V dropped 6 bases and J dropped 7; count of bases not matched to a gene: 4. The CDR3 sequence is 15 residues long. Per the germline V gene, CDR1 is LNHDA and CDR2 is SQIVND (reference sequence). Some clones are missing from TCRdb's copy, which holds only in-frame ones; the method was immunoSEQ multiplex PCR. The sample carries fewer than 25,000 clones, around 83% recorded once. Blood got drawn at baseline, again on cycle 4 day 1, and then on cycle 7 day 1. This specimen consisted of CD4+ or CD8+ T cells sorted from blood, obtained in a trial of the OX40 agonist ivuxolimab. The chain has TRBV19 and TRBJ2-1; 15 nucleotides line up with TRBD2. This clonotype was sampled from an adult with an advanced solid tumor such as melanoma, head and neck, liver or kidney cancer. The DNA for the CDR3 is TGTGCCAGTAGGCGGACTAGCGGGAGGGGTAATGAGCAGTTCTTC. Translated: CASRRTSGRGNEQFF.